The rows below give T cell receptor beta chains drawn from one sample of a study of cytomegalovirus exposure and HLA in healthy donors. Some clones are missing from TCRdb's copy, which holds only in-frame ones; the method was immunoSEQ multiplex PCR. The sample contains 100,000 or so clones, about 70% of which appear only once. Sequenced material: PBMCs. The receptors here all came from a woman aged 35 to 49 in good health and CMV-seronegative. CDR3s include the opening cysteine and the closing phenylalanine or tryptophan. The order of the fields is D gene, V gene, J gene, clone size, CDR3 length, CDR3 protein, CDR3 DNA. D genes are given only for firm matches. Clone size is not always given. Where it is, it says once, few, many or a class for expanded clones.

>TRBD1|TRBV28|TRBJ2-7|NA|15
CASRPEDRGQDEQYF
TGTGCCAGCAGACCTGAGGACAGGGGGCAGGACGAGCAGTACTTC
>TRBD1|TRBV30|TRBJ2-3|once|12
CAWKGQGSTQYF
TGTGCCTGGAAGGGACAGGGCAGCACGCAGTATTTT
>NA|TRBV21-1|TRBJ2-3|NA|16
CASSERGTASTDTQYF
TGTGCCAGCTCCGAGAGGGGGACAGCGTCCACAGATACGCAGTATTTT
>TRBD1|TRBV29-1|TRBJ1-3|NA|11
CSGGQGNTIYF
TGCAGCGGGGGACAGGGAAACACCATATATTTT
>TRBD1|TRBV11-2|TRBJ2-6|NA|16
CASSHGRGSGANVLTF
TGTGCCAGCAGCCACGGCAGGGGGTCGGGGGCCAACGTCCTGACTTTC
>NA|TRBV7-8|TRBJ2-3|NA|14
CASSLVGGADTQYF
TGTGCCAGCAGCTTAGTAGGGGGGGCAGATACGCAGTATTTT
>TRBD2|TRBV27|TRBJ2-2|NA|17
CASSHRGVAGVRGELFF
TGTGCCAGCAGCCACCGGGGAGTAGCGGGAGTTCGGGGGGAGCTGTTTTTT
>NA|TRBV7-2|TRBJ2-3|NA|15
CASNSPGDGTDTQYF
TGTGCCAGCAACTCCCCGGGGGACGGCACAGATACGCAGTATTTT
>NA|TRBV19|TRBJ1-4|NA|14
CASSMRAINEKLFF
TGTGCCAGTAGTATGCGGGCTATTAATGAAAAACTGTTTTTT
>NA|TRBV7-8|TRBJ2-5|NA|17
CASSLRLDDYSQETQYF
TGTGCCAGCAGCTTACGTCTGGACGACTACTCCCAAGAGACCCAGTACTTC
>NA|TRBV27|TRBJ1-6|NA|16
CASSLFSGMIYSPLHF
TGTGCCAGCAGTTTATTCTCAGGGATGATTTATTCACCCCTCCACTTT
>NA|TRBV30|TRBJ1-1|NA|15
CAWSPRTALNTEAFF
TGTGCCTGGAGTCCCCGGACTGCTCTGAACACTGAAGCTTTCTTT
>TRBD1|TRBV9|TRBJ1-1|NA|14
CASSVSGTGTEAFF
TGTGCCAGCAGCGTCAGCGGGACAGGCACTGAAGCTTTCTTT
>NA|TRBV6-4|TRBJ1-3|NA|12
CGTLRVRKTIYF
TGTGGGACCTTGCGGGTGAGAAAAACCATATATTTT
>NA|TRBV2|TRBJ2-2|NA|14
CASNGGIGTGELFF
TGTGCCAGCAACGGAGGGATCGGCACCGGGGAGCTGTTTTTT
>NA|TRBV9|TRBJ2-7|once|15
CASSVAMGSSYEQYF
TGTGCCAGCAGCGTAGCTATGGGGAGCTCCTACGAGCAGTACTTC
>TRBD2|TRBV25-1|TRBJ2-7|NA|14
CASSELAGPYEQYF
TGTGCCAGCAGTGAACTAGCGGGGCCCTACGAGCAGTACTTC